These T cell receptor beta chains were read from a single sample in a study of T-cell reconstitution after alpha-beta-depleted transplantation in children. MiXCR was run by TCRdb on the PCR reads, yielding one entry per CDR3 protein. The sample shows around 6,100 distinct CDR3 sequences, approximately 16% of them seen only once. This sample comprised PBMCs, mostly from graft donor cells, obtained 60 days after TCRalphabeta/CD19-depleted stem cell transplant. These receptors were obtained from a male patient under 18 who had a stem cell transplant for acute myeloid leukemia, so the T cells may come from the graft donor. Both conserved end residues are part of each CDR3. The order of the fields is CDR3 length, J gene, D gene, V gene, clone size, CDR3 DNA, CDR3 protein. The D gene is left open where the match is weak. Size tells how often a clone was seen (once, few, many) or the class of an expanded clone, and some rows leave it out.

16	TRBJ2-7	TRBD2	TRBV7-2	medium-sized	TGTGCCAGCAGCTTACGGAGTAGCGGGATCTTTGATGAGCAGTACTTC	CASSLRSSGIFDEQYF
15	TRBJ2-5	TRBD2	TRBV11-2	once	TGTGCCAGCAGCCTGGGACTAGCGCGACAAGAGACCCAGTACTTC	CASSLGLARQETQYF
13	TRBJ2-1	-	TRBV12-5	medium-sized	TGTGCTAGTGGTTGGAGGGTTACCGATGAGCAGTTCTTC	CASGWRVTDEQFF
14	TRBJ2-1	-	TRBV6-2/TRBV6-3	few	TGTGCCAGCAGCCTGCGAGTTAGCGGTAATGAGCAGTTCTTC	CASSLRVSGNEQFF
13	TRBJ1-1	TRBD1	TRBV7-2	-	TGTGCCAGCAGGGGACAGGGGTTCACTGAAGCTTTCTTT	CASRGQGFTEAFF
14	TRBJ1-1	-	TRBV20-1	-	TGCAGTGCTAGAAGGCAGGCTATGAACACTGAAGCTTTCTTT	CSARRQAMNTEAFF
16	TRBJ2-7	TRBD2	TRBV7-6	-	TGTGCCAGCAGCCCAGGGGCTAGCGGGAGTAAAGGGGAGCAGTACTTC	CASSPGASGSKGEQYF
15	TRBJ2-5	-	TRBV30	once	TGTGCCTGGAGTGTAAAGGAACTAGCCGCTACGACCCAGTACTTC	CAWSVKELAATTQYF
15	TRBJ2-1	TRBD2	TRBV7-8	-	TGTGCCAGCAGCGTCACTAGCGGTCCATTAAATGAGCAGTTCTTC	CASSVTSGPLNEQFF
11	TRBJ2-5	-	TRBV2	-	TGTGCCAGCAGGGCCCAAGAGACCCAGTACTTC	CASRAQETQYF
15	TRBJ1-2	TRBD1	TRBV12-3/TRBV12-4	few	TGTGCCGTCGGGGACAGGGGAATTCCCTCAGGGGGCTACACCTTC	CAVGDRGIPSGGYTF
14	TRBJ2-2	-	TRBV12-3/TRBV12-4	-	TGTGCCAGCAGTATCCGGGATCAGGGGGGGGAGCTGTTTTTT	CASSIRDQGGELFF
12	TRBJ1-4	-	TRBV29-1	few	TGCAGCGTTGAAGATGGTAGTGAAAAACTGTTTTTT	CSVEDGSEKLFF
15	TRBJ2-1	TRBD2	TRBV7-8	medium-sized	TGTGCCAGCAGCTTGCGGGGGGCCCTCAACAATGAGCAGTTCTTC	CASSLRGALNNEQFF
14	TRBJ1-3	-	TRBV7-2	-	TGTGCCAGCAGCCGATCAGGGACTGGAAACACCATATATTTT	CASSRSGTGNTIYF
11	TRBJ2-5	-	TRBV6-2/TRBV6-3	medium-sized	TGTGCCAGCACCAAACAAGAGACCCAGTACTTC	CASTKQETQYF
14	TRBJ2-5	TRBD2	TRBV7-2	-	TGTGCCAGCAGCTTAGGCGGGAGGGAAGAGACCCAGTACTTC	CASSLGGREETQYF
15	TRBJ2-5	-	TRBV7-6	medium-sized	TGTGCCAGCACCGAAAACAGGGGGGGGTCTGAGACCCAGTACTTC	CASTENRGGSETQYF
15	TRBJ2-1	-	TRBV20-1	large	TGCAGTGCTAGAGGGTGGCGGAGCTCCTACAATGAGCAGTTCTTC	CSARGWRSSYNEQFF
15	TRBJ2-1	TRBD2	TRBV5-1	few	TGCGCCAGCAGCTTACTAGCGGTTTCCTACAATGAGCAGTTCTTC	CASSLLAVSYNEQFF
16	TRBJ2-1	-	TRBV5-6	-	TGTGCCAGCAGGCATCTCCAGGGTAGCTCCTACAATGAGCAGTTCTTC	CASRHLQGSSYNEQFF
16	TRBJ1-3	-	TRBV4-3	-	TGCGCCAGCAGCCAAGCCGGGACCGGCTCTGGAAACACCATATATTTT	CASSQAGTGSGNTIYF
13	TRBJ1-6	TRBD1	TRBV29-1	medium-sized	TGCAGCGTCTCGGACAGGGGGAATTCACCCCTCCACTTT	CSVSDRGNSPLHF
17	TRBJ2-3	TRBD2	TRBV7-6	few	TGTGCCAGCAGCTTAGCGATCAAGCGGGAGTCTGCAGATACGCAGTATTTT	CASSLAIKRESADTQYF
18	TRBJ2-3	-	TRBV7-3	medium-sized	TGTGCCAGCAGCTTAACCCCAAACGTGGGCGGGCTCACAGATACGCAGTATTTT	CASSLTPNVGGLTDTQYF
13	TRBJ2-7	TRBD1	TRBV12-3/TRBV12-4	medium-sized	TGTGCCAGCAGTCGGGACAGGGAACGCGAGCAGTACTTC	CASSRDREREQYF
12	TRBJ2-5	-	TRBV29-1	medium-sized	TGCAGCGTTGTAGGCCCCGAAGAGACCCAGTACTTC	CSVVGPEETQYF
15	TRBJ2-3	TRBD1	TRBV7-8	few	TGTGCCAGCAGCTTTAGGACAGGGGTCCCAGATACGCAGTATTTT	CASSFRTGVPDTQYF
16	TRBJ2-7	-	TRBV12-5	-	TGTGCTAGTGGTTCCATCAGACAGGACAGCTCCTACGAGCAGTACTTC	CASGSIRQDSSYEQYF
15	TRBJ1-2	-	TRBV7-9	-	TGTGCCAGCAGCTTAGGGTGGGAGCATAACTATGGCTACACCTTC	CASSLGWEHNYGYTF
14	TRBJ2-1	-	TRBV5-6	medium-sized	TGTGCCAGCAGCCATAAAGGGTCCTACAATGAGCAGTTCTTC	CASSHKGSYNEQFF
11	TRBJ2-3	-	TRBV20-1	medium-sized	TGCAGTGCTAGGCGGGACCATACGCAGTATTTT	CSARRDHTQYF
15	TRBJ2-7	TRBD2	TRBV20-1	medium-sized	TGCAGTGGTAGGACTAGCGGGAGCGGCACCTACGAGCAGTACTTC	CSGRTSGSGTYEQYF
15	TRBJ1-3	-	TRBV6-6	medium-sized	TGTGCCAGCACCTCAGGACGGGGGCCTGGAAACACCATATATTTT	CASTSGRGPGNTIYF
16	TRBJ1-5	TRBD1	TRBV12-3/TRBV12-4	medium-sized	TGTGCCAGCAGTCCCAGGTGGACAGGCGGCAATCAGCCCCAGCATTTT	CASSPRWTGGNQPQHF
13	TRBJ2-3	-	TRBV7-9	few	TGTGCCAGCAGCCAAACCCCAGGGGATACGCAGTATTTT	CASSQTPGDTQYF